This T cell receptor beta chain was profiled in a study of beta chain features in type 1 diabetes. A word on this clone: Its antigen remains unknown.

Findings and limits, study-wide: Cells with high TCR expression could be over-represented by cDNA sequencing. A potential influence of HLA type upon TCRB rearrangement remained unresolved herein.

Expressed TCRB transcripts were sequenced, since all the RNA that had been isolated was reverse transcribed. The data were produced by immunoSEQ multiplex PCR, yet TCRdb's version contains in-frame clones alone and is incomplete. The sample consists of under 400,000 clones, over 9.5% of them appearing once. Germline V CDR1 and CDR2: SGHNT, YYREEE (reference sequence). V lost 4 bases, J lost 6 bases, and 10 bases lay in between. CDR3 length: 13 residues. The sequence derives from a man between 18 and 29 years old in good health. The chain has TRBV5-4 and TRBJ1-4; TRBD1 is a possible D gene (5 bases). What was sequenced was naive CD4+ T cells from blood. CDR3 loop: CASSPGQDEKLFF. The CDR3 nucleotides read TGTGCCAGCAGCCCAGGGCAAGATGAAAAACTGTTTTTT.